Below, one T cell receptor (beta chain) is given with its context. Each CDR3 protein is one row after TCRdb ran MiXCR on the RT-PCR reads. This sample yields 500,000 to 550,000 distinct CDR3 sequences, of which roughly 7.6% are seen a single time; around 14% belongs to the top ten. These data originate in a study of response to subunit inactivated influenza vaccine. Germline V gene lookup returns CDR1 DFQATT and CDR2 SNEGSKA (reference sequence). Between the trimmed V and J ends, which lost 5 bases and 1 base, there was a span of 12 bases. The CDR3 loop spans 14 amino acids. This receptor was obtained from a man aged 45 to 75 who received an inactivated influenza vaccine. The gene calls are TRBV20-1 and TRBJ1-5; no definite D call. The source material was PBMCs from blood, sampled less than 30 months after vaccination. CDR3: CSAPRGRSNQPQHF. Here the CDR3 DNA reads TGCAGTGCTCCCCGTGGCAGGAGCAATCAGCCCCAGCATTTT.